This TCR beta chain was observed in a study of radiotherapy plus CTLA-4 blockade in lung cancer. Looking at the study overall: An objective response was seen in under 20% of patients, and disease control in less than 40%.

CDR3 length equals 18 residues. Germline lookup yields CDR1 SGHAT and CDR2 FQNNGV. V shed 1 base and J shed 0 bases, with 16 bases lying between them. TCRdb's table, derived via immunoSEQ multiplex PCR, lists solely in-frame clones and lacks some. The sample includes 40,000 to 50,000 clones, 70% to 75% seen only once; the top ten take 3.5%. Study-level findings and limits: Response, reportedly, was best predicted by interferon-beta along with early blood T cell clone dynamics. Blood saw expansion of tumor-derived TCR clones after radiotherapy plus ipilimumab.

As regards this clone: The antigen is undetermined.

This chain connects TRBV11-2 to TRBJ1-3; D uncertain. This receptor was taken from a human donor with non-small cell lung cancer who had a complete response to radiotherapy plus ipilimumab. This specimen was peripheral blood, taken from a patient treated with radiotherapy plus ipilimumab. The CDR3 DNA follows: TGTGCCAGCAGCTTAGGGTTGAGAGGGAGACGCTCTGGAAACACCATATATTTT. Its translation: CASSLGLRGRRSGNTIYF.